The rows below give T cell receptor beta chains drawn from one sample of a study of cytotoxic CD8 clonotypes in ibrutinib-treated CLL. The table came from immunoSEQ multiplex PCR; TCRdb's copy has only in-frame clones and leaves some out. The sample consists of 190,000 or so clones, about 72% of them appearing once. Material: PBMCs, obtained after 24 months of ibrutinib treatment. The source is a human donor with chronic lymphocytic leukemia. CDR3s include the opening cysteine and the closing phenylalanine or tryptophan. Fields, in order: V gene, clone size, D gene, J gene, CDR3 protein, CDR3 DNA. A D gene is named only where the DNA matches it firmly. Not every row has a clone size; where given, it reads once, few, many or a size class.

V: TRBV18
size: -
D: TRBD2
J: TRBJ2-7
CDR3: CASSPNSRLAVYEQYF
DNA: TGTGCCAGCTCACCAAATTCCCGACTAGCCGTGTACGAGCAGTACTTC

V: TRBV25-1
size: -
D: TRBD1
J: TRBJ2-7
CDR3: CASSGRDRGVSRLYEQYF
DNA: TGTGCCAGCAGTGGCCGGGACAGGGGGGTTTCTCGTCTCTACGAGCAGTACTTC

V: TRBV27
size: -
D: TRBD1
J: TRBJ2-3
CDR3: CASSTRQGSSTDTQYF
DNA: TGTGCCAGCAGTACACGACAGGGATCTAGCACAGATACGCAGTATTTT

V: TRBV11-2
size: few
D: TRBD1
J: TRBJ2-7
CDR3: CASSFSGGYEQYF
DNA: TGTGCCAGCAGCTTCTCAGGGGGCTACGAGCAGTACTTC

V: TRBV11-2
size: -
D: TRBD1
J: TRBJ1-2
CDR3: CASSLQGRGLGYTF
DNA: TGTGCCAGCAGCTTACAAGGCAGGGGGTTAGGCTACACCTTC

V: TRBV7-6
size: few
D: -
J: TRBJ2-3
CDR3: CASSLKASLIDTQYF
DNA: TGTGCCAGCAGCTTAAAGGCTAGTCTCATAGATACGCAGTATTTT

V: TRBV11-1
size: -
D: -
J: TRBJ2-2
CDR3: CASSLAPDNTGELFF
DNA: TGTGCCAGCAGCCTAGCTCCAGATAACACCGGGGAGCTGTTTTTT

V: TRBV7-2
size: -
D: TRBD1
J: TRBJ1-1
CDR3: CASSFGTGFMNTEAFF
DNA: TGTGCCAGCAGCTTTGGGACAGGTTTCATGAACACTGAAGCTTTCTTT

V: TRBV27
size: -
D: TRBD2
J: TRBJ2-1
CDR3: CASSSGTSGRDEQFF
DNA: TGTGCCAGCAGTTCCGGGACTAGCGGTAGGGATGAGCAGTTCTTC

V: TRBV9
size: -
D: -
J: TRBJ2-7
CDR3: CASSPQRSDPYEQYF
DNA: TGTGCCAGCAGCCCACAGAGGAGCGATCCCTACGAGCAGTACTTC

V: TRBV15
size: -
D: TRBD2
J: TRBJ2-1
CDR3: CATSLAGARNNEQFF
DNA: TGTGCCACCAGCCTAGCGGGGGCCAGAAACAATGAGCAGTTCTTC

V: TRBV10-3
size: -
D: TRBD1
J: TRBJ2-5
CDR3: CAISEGQGRRYQETQYF
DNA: TGTGCCATCAGTGAGGGACAGGGGCGGCGGTACCAAGAGACCCAGTACTTC

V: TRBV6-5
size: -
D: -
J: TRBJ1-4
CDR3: CASSPRGRQREKLFF
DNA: TGTGCCAGCAGTCCCCGGGGGCGCCAGAGGGAAAAACTGTTTTTT

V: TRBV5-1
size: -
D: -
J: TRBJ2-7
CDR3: CASSLGRESYEQYF
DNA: TGCGCCAGCAGCTTGGGCCGCGAGTCCTACGAGCAGTACTTC

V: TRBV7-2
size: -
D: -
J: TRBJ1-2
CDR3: CASSLARDNPNGYTF
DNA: TGTGCCAGCAGCTTAGCCAGGGACAACCCTAATGGCTACACCTTC